What follows are 14 T cell receptor beta chains derived from one specimen sequenced in a study of cytomegalovirus exposure and HLA in healthy donors. A multiplex PCR was run with 60 Vbeta primers and 13 Jbeta primers. TCRdb keeps only in-frame clones here, not all; method: immunoSEQ multiplex PCR. The sample has about 48,000 clones, and its top ten clones hold less than 2.5%. Sequenced input: PBMCs. The receptors were gathered from a woman aged 40-49 years in good health and CMV-seronegative.

The gene calls are TRBV27 and TRBJ2-7, with a weak D call TRBD1 (6 bases). With 2 bases removed from V and 2 bases from J, the gap between germline ends came to 13 bases. Germline V lookup: CDR1 MNHEY, CDR2 SMNVEV (reference sequence). CDR3 length equals 15 residues. The CDR3 region has the DNA TGTGCCAGCAGTTTAAGGCAGGGGAGCGCCTACGAGCAGTACTTC. Translated, it gives CASSLRQGSAYEQYF.

The chain employs TRBV30 and TRBJ2-7, with 14 bases that match TRBD2. Germline-derived CDR1 and CDR2 are GTSNPN and SVGIG (reference sequence). The CDR3 loop spans 14 amino acids. The V segment lost 1 base and the J segment 4 bases; nucleotides outside the gene matches: 0. Written as DNA, the CDR3 is TGTGCCTGGAGTGGACTAGCGGGAGGGTACGAGCAGTACTTC. Translated, it gives CAWSGLAGGYEQYF.

This sequence joins TRBV5-1 and TRBJ1-1; 7 bases map to TRBD1. Germline-derived CDR1 and CDR2 are SGHRS and YFSETQ. Germline trimming cut 3 bases from V and 3 bases from J; bases unmatched to any gene: 17. The CDR3 sequence is 18 residues long. CDR3 protein: CASSSAGGDSGLDTEAFF. The DNA of the CDR3 is TGCGCCAGCAGCTCTGCCGGGGGGGACAGTGGTCTGGACACTGAAGCTTTCTTT.

The rearrangement links TRBV10-3 to TRBJ1-1, with 11 bases fitting TRBD1. The V gene's germline CDR1 is ENHRY and CDR2 SYGVKD. This CDR3 is built from 14 residues. Germline trimming cut 6 bases from V and 2 bases from J; bases unmatched to any gene: 2. Written as DNA, the CDR3 is TGTGCCATCAGGGGACAGGGGGAAAACACTGAAGCTTTCTTT. It yields the protein CAIRGQGENTEAFF.

The J gene is TRBJ1-1, the V gene TRBV30; D is ambiguous. CDR3 size: 13 residues. Germline V gives CDR1 GTSNPN, CDR2 SVGIG (reference sequence). V was shortened by 2 bases and J by 0 bases, with 7 bases between the two germline ends. The CDR3 reads CAWSKNLNTEAFF. For the CDR3, the DNA is TGTGCCTGGAGTAAAAACTTGAACACTGAAGCTTTCTTT. The whole variable domain, filled in from reference TRBV30 and TRBJ1-1, reads SQTIHQWPATLVQPVGSPLSLECTVEGTSNPNLYWYRQAAGRGLQLLFYSVGIGQISSEVPQNLSASRPQDRQFILSSKKLLLSDSGFYLCAWSKNLNTEAFFGQGTRLTVV.

V usage is TRBV29-1 and J usage is TRBJ1-3, with no clear D. In germline, CDR1 is SQVTM, CDR2 ANQGSEA. Trimming left V 6 bases short and J 0 bases short, with 9 bases between. The CDR3 covers 13 residues. The CDR3 nucleotides are TGCAGCGTCCACATTGGCTCTGGAAACACCATATATTTT. Encoded protein: CSVHIGSGNTIYF. The full variable domain, with the rest looked up from reference TRBV29-1 and TRBJ1-3, is SAVISQKPSRDICQRGTSLTIQCQVDSQVTMMFWYRQQPGQSLTLIATANQGSEATYESGFVIDKFPISRPNLTFSTLTVSNMSPEDSSIYLCSVHIGSGNTIYFGEGSWLTVV.

The rearrangement links TRBV9 to TRBJ2-1, with 12 bases fitting TRBD2. Germline V gives CDR1 SGDLS, CDR2 YYNGEE. V lost 4 bases and J lost 2; bases outside the gene matches: 1. CDR3 length: 15 amino acids. The CDR3 nucleotides are TGTGCCAGCAGCTCTAGCGGGAGGGCCTACAATGAGCAGTTCTTC. Its translation is CASSSSGRAYNEQFF.

This chain joins TRBV18 and TRBJ2-7; 8 nucleotides agree with TRBD1. Germline values: CDR1 KGHSH, CDR2 LQKENI. J lost 3 bases, V lost 5 bases, and 6 bases had no gene match. CDR3 length: 14 residues. The CDR3 spells CASSTLDRDYEQYF. The CDR3 nucleotides read TGTGCCAGCTCAACCCTGGACAGGGACTACGAGCAGTACTTC. The variable domain in full, completed from reference TRBV18 and TRBJ2-7, reads NAGVMQNPRHLVRRRGQEARLRCSPMKGHSHVYWYRQLPEEGLKFMVYLQKENIIDESGMPKERFSAEFPKEGPSILRIQQVVRGDSAAYFCASSTLDRDYEQYFGPGTRLTVT.

The chain joins TRBV6-5 to TRBJ1-1; tentatively, D is TRBD1 (5 bases). CDR1 and CDR2 (germline): MNHEY, SVGAGI. CDR3 length: 14 amino acids. V dropped 1 base and J dropped 2 bases, with 8 bases sitting between them. Here the CDR3 DNA reads TGTGCCAGCAGTTACTGGGGGGTCAACACTGAAGCTTTCTTT. Protein: CASSYWGVNTEAFF.

The chain joins TRBV29-1 to TRBJ1-4, with 7 positions matching TRBD1. The junction had 5 bases not matched to a gene; V was cut back by 5 bases and J by 8 bases. The CDR3 length is 12 residues. CDR1 is SQVTM and CDR2 is ANQGSEA in the germline V gene. The CDR3 DNA sequence: TGCAGCGTTCACACAGGGGACGAAAAACTGTTTTTT. Amino acids: CSVHTGDEKLFF.

Written as DNA, the CDR3 is TGCGCCAGCAGCCCCGAGGGATCCGCCCTTAATGAGCAGTTCTTC. Amino acids: CASSPEGSALNEQFF. The chain couples TRBV5-1 to TRBJ2-1, with D perhaps matching TRBD2 (5 bases). Germline CDR1 SGHRS, CDR2 YFSETQ. Between the trimmed V and J ends, which lost 4 bases and 7 bases, there was a span of 18 bases. The CDR3 covers 15 residues.

This rearrangement joins TRBV5-1 to TRBJ2-3; TRBD1 agrees at 7 bases. With V trimmed by 0 bases and J by 3 bases, 7 bases remained unmatched. Germline values: CDR1 SGHRS, CDR2 YFSETQ. The CDR3 length is 16 residues. Here the CDR3 reads CASSLAGRGFTDTQYF. Here the CDR3 DNA reads TGCGCCAGCAGCTTGGCCGGCAGGGGGTTTACAGATACGCAGTATTTT. The full variable domain, rest sourced from reference TRBV5-1 and TRBJ2-3, is KAGVTQTPRYLIKTRGQQVTLSCSPISGHRSVSWYQQTPGQGLQFLFEYFSETQRNKGNFPGRFSGRQFSNSRSEMNVSTLELGDSALYLCASSLAGRGFTDTQYFGPGTRLTVL.

The V call is TRBV4-2, the J call TRBJ2-7, with 11 bases fitting TRBD2. CDR3 length: 17 residues. Germline V gene sequence: CDR1 LGHNA, CDR2 YNFKEQ. J was trimmed by 4 bases and V by 4 bases; bases with no gene match: 12. CDR3: CASSRGASGGRTYEQYF. Here the CDR3 DNA reads TGTGCCAGCAGCCGGGGGGCTAGCGGGGGGCGAACGTACGAGCAGTACTTC.

The chain combines TRBV9 with TRBJ2-1; D perhaps matches TRBD2 (6 bases). The length of the CDR3 is 16 residues. The V and J ends lost 0 bases and 4 bases respectively, with 14 bases between them. Germline V gene sequence: CDR1 SGDLS, CDR2 YYNGEE. DNA of the CDR3: TGTGCCAGCAGCGTAGGGAGGGCGACTACTTACAATGAGCAGTTCTTC. Amino acids: CASSVGRATTYNEQFF.